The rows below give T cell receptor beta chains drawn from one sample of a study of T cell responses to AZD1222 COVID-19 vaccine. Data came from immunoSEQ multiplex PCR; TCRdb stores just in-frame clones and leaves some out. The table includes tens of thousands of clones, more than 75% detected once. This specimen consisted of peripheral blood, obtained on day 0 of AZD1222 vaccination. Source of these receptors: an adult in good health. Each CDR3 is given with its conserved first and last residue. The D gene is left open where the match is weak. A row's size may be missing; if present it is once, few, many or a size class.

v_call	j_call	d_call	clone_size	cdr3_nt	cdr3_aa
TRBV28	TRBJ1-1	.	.	TGTGCCAGCAGCCGCCCAGTGATGCTCACTGAAGCTTTCTTT	CASSRPVMLTEAFF
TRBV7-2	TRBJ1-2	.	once	TGTGCCAGCAGCCAGGCGAGGGGGGCTGGCTATGGCTACACCTTC	CASSQARGAGYGYTF
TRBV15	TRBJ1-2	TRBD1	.	TGTGCCACCAGCAGAGAACAGGGGGATTTTGGCTACACCTTC	CATSREQGDFGYTF
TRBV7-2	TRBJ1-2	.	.	TGTGCCAGCAGGTTACGAGTTAACTATGGCTACACCTTC	CASRLRVNYGYTF
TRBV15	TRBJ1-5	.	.	TGTGCCACCGAAAGGGGTCGGAGCAATCAGCCCCAGCATTTT	CATERGRSNQPQHF
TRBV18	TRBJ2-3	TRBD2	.	TGTGCCAGCTCCCTCAGAAATGCGGGGGGGCGTGATACGCAGTATTTT	CASSLRNAGGRDTQYF
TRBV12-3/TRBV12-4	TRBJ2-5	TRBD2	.	TGTGCCAGCAGTCAGCGGGGCCAAGAGACCCAGTACTTC	CASSQRGQETQYF
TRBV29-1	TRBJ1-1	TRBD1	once	TGCAGCGCCTCGGGACAGGGGGTTGAAGCTTTCTTT	CSASGQGVEAFF
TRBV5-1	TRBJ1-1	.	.	TGCGCCAGCAGCCTAACTAAGACATACAGTGAAGCTTTCTTT	CASSLTKTYSEAFF
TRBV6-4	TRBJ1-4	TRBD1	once	TGTGCCAGCAGTCCACAGGGGCCAGGCGATGAAAAACTGTTTTTT	CASSPQGPGDEKLFF
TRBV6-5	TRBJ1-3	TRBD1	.	TGTGCCAGCAGTTACTCTCCGGGACAGGGGAACACCATATATTTT	CASSYSPGQGNTIYF
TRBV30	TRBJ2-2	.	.	TGTGCCTGGAGTGTACAGGGTATCGGGGAGCTGTTTTTT	CAWSVQGIGELFF
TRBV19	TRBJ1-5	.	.	TGTGCCAGTAGTATACTGGGCCGCAATCAGCCCCAGCATTTT	CASSILGRNQPQHF
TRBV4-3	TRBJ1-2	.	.	TGCGCCAGCAGCCAAGTATCCGGGACGTCTGGCTACACCTTC	CASSQVSGTSGYTF
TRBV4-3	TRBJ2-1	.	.	TGCGCCAGCAGCCACGGGGCGTACAATGAGCAGTTCTTC	CASSHGAYNEQFF
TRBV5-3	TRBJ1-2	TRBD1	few	TGTGCCAGAAGCGGGATTCGGACAGGGCCTTCGAACTATGGCTACACCTTC	CARSGIRTGPSNYGYTF
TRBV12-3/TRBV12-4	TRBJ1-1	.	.	TGTGCCAGCAGTTTAGCCAGTGCTTTCTTT	CASSLASAFF
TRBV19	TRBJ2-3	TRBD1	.	TGTGCCAGTACCCCAAGGGGACAGGGTTTCACAGATACGCAGTATTTT	CASTPRGQGFTDTQYF
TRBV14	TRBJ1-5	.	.	TGTGCCAGCAGCCAACTGGGGGTCAATCAGCCCCAGCATTTT	CASSQLGVNQPQHF
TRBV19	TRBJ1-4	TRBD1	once	TGTGCCAGTAGTGCCGCAACAGGGGCCTTAGGAAAACTGTTTTTT	CASSAATGALGKLFF
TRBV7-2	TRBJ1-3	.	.	TGTGCCAGCAGCTTAGATACAGTAGGAAACACCATATATTTT	CASSLDTVGNTIYF
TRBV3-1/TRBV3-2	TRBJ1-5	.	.	TGTGCCAGCAGCCAAGATCCGTCAGTCAATCAGCCCCAGCATTTT	CASSQDPSVNQPQHF
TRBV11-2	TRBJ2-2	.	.	TGTGCCAGCAGCTTAGGTCGCCCCGGGGAGCTGTTTTTT	CASSLGRPGELFF
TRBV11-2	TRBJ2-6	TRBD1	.	TGTGCCAGCAGCTTAGCCAGGGGGCTGACCAACGTCCTGACTTTC	CASSLARGLTNVLTF
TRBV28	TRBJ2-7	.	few	TGTGCCAGCAGTTTATCGGGACGGTTCTACGAGCAGTACTTC	CASSLSGRFYEQYF
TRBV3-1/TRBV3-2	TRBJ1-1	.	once	TGTGCCAGCAGCCGGCGTGACACCGGTATAACTGAAGCTTTCTTT	CASSRRDTGITEAFF
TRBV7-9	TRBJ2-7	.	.	TGTGCCAGCAGCCCCGGGATAACCTACGAGCAGTACTTC	CASSPGITYEQYF
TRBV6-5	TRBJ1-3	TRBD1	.	TGTGCCAGCAGCCTAACGGGACAGGCCGGAAACACCATATATTTT	CASSLTGQAGNTIYF
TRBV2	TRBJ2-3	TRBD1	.	TGTGCCAGCAGTGCGGCTGGACAGGGACTCGATACGCAGTATTTT	CASSAAGQGLDTQYF
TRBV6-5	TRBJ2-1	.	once	TGTGCCAGCAGGATAGAAAGGAGCTCCTACAATGAGCAGTTCTTC	CASRIERSSYNEQFF
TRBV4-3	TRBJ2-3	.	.	TGCGCCAGCAGCCGTCGTTTGCAGGGAGAGATGCCAGATACGCAGTATTTT	CASSRRLQGEMPDTQYF
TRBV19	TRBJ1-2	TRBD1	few	TGTGCCAGTAGTAACCCGGGACAGGGGTTGAACTATGGCTACACCTTC	CASSNPGQGLNYGYTF
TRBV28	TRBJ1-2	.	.	TGTGCCAGCAGACCGAATTCGGACGACCGGTGGGGCTACACCTTC	CASRPNSDDRWGYTF
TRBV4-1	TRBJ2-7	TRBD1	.	TGCGCCAGCAGTTATCGACAGGGGAACTCCTACGAGCAGTACTTC	CASSYRQGNSYEQYF
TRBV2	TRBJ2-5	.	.	TGTGCCAGCAGTGAGACTACCCAGTACTTC	CASSETTQYF
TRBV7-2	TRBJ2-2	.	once	TGTGCCAGCAGCCCAAACTCCCGGACGAACACCGGGGAGCTGTTTTTT	CASSPNSRTNTGELFF
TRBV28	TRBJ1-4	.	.	TGTGCCAGTAGAATTTGGGTGGCGTCTAATGAAAAACTGTTTTTT	CASRIWVASNEKLFF